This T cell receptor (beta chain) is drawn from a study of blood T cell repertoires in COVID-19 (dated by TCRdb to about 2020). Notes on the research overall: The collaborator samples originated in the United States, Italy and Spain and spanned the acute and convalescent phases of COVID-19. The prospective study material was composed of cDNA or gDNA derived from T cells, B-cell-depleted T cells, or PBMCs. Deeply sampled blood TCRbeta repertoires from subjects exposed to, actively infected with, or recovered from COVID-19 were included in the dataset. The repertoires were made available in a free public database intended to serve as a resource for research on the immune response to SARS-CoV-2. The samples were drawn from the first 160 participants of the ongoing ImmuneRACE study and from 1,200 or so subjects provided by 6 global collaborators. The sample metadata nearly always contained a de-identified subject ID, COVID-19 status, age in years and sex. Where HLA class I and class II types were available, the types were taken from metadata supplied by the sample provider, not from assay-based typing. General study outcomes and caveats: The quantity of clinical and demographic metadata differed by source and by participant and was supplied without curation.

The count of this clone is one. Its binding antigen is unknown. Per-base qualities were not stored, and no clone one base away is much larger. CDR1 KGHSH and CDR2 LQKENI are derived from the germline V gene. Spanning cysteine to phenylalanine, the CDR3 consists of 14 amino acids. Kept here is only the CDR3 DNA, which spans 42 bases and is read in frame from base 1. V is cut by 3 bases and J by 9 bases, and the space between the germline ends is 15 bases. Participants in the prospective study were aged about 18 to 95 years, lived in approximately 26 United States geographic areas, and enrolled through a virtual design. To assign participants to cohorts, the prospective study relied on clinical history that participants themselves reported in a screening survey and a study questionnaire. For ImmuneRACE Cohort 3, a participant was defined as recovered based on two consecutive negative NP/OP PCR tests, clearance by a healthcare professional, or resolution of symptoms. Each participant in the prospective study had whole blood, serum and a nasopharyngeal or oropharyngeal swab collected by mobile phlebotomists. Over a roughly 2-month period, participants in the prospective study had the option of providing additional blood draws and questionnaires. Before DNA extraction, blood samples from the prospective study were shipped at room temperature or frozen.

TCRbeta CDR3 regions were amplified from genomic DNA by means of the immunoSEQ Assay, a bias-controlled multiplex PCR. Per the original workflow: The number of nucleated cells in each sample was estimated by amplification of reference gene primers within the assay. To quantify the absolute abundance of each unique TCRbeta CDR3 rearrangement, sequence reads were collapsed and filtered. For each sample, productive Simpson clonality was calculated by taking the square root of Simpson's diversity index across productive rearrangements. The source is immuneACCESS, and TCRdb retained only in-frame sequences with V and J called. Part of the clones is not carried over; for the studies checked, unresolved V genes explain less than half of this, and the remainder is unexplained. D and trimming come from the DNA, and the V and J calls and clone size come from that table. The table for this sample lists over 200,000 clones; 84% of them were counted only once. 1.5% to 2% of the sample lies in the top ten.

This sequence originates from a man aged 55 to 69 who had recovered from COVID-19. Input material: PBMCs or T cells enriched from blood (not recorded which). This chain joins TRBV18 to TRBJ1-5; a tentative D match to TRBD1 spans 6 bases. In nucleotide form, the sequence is TGTGCCAGCTCACCCTCTACAGGGTTCTGGCCCCAGCATTTT. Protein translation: CASSPSTGFWPQHF.